This T cell receptor (beta chain) was observed in a study of T cell clonotyping in hematopoietic cell transplantation. The V gene's germline CDR1 is SGHRS and CDR2 YFSETQ. The V and J ends lost 1 base and 4 bases, in that order; junction bases with no gene match: 8. The CDR3 sequence is 15 residues long. This clone is a singleton in its sample. Data came from immunoSEQ multiplex PCR; TCRdb stores just in-frame clones and leaves some out. The table lists about 1,100 clones, approximately 92% of them singletons. This material consisted of PBMCs, taken 180 days after allogeneic stem cell transplant. The origin of this receptor is a male patient aged 50 or older who had an allogeneic stem cell transplant from a related donor, so T cells may come from the graft donor. Some clones in this sample may be carry-over from other donors' samples. This chain uses TRBV5-1 with TRBJ2-7; 7 nucleotides line up with TRBD1. The CDR3, as DNA: TGCGCCAGCAGCTTGCCGTCGACAGGGCAATACGAGCAGTACTTC. Amino acids: CASSLPSTGQYEQYF.